The next 24 T cell receptor beta chains were all read from a single sample in a study of vaccination effects on CD4 cells after COVID-19. No antigen has been identified for these receptors. Sequenced by immunoSEQ multiplex PCR; TCRdb stores in-frame clones only, minus some. The sample includes about 34,000 clones, around 75% of them seen just once. Researchers isolated CD4+ T cells once approximately ten days of culture had elapsed. The individual was infected with SARS-CoV-2 between March and December 2020, as confirmed by PCR. The participants, recipients of two vaccine doses, got either BNT162b2 or mRNA-1273. This specimen consisted of CD4+ T cells from PBMCs cultured without peptide, obtained after COVID-19 vaccination. The receptors stem from a human donor who had a prior SARS-CoV-2 infection.

The chain is built from TRBV9 and TRBJ2-2; the match to TRBD1 covers 8 bases. Trimming took 1 base from V and 7 from J; bases not matched to a gene: 9. The germline CDR1 and CDR2 sequences are SGDLS and YYNGEE. CDR3 size: 16 residues. The chain's CDR3 is CASSVFSGGAYGELFF. The CDR3 bases are TGTGCCAGCAGCGTATTCTCAGGGGGCGCTTACGGGGAGCTGTTTTTT.

The chain is built from TRBV2 and TRBJ2-1; 14 positions agree with TRBD2. The trim removed 6 bases at V and 7 bases at J, leaving 8 bases unmatched. This CDR3 has 16 residues. Per germline, CDR1 SNHLY and CDR2 FYNNEI. DNA for the CDR3: TGTGCCAGCAGGAGAAGGACTAGCGGGGGGAAAAATGAGCAGTTCTTC. Amino acid sequence: CASRRRTSGGKNEQFF.

The chain combines TRBV11-3 with TRBJ2-7, with TRBD1 matching 10 bases. V was clipped by 5 bases and J by 6 bases; unmatched bases: 4. Germline V gives CDR1 SGHNT, CDR2 YENEEA. The CDR3 extends over 13 amino acids. In DNA, the CDR3 is TGTGCCAGCAGCACAAGGACAGGGGGCGAGCAGTACTTC. Encoded protein: CASSTRTGGEQYF.

V gene TRBV4-1 combines with J gene TRBJ2-2; 8 bases are a match to TRBD1. The V segment lost 4 bases and the J segment 4 bases; nucleotides outside the gene matches: 8. Germline V CDR1 and CDR2: MGHRA, YSYEKL. The CDR3 runs 16 residues. The CDR3 loop is CASSRGQGVSTGELFF. The DNA of the CDR3 is TGCGCCAGCAGCCGAGGACAGGGAGTGAGCACCGGGGAGCTGTTTTTT.

The chain combines TRBV2 with TRBJ1-6; TRBD1 matches at 10 bases. V gave up 4 bases and J gave up 6 bases; unmatched junction bases: 6. The CDR3 is 16 amino acids. CDR1 is SNHLY and CDR2 is FYNNEI in the germline V gene. Here the CDR3 reads CASSALRDRGNSPLHF. CDR3 in DNA: TGTGCCAGCAGTGCGCTCCGGGACAGGGGTAATTCACCCCTCCACTTT.

The V gene is TRBV2, the J gene TRBJ2-5; D is tentatively TRBD1 or TRBD2 (5 bases each). Germline V gene data show CDR1 as SNHLY and CDR2 as FYNNEI. Trimming cost V 5 bases and J 7 bases, with 17 bases left between them. CDR3 length: 14 amino acids. In DNA, the CDR3 is TGTGCCAGCAGTTCAAGTAGAGGGGCGGGGACCCAGTACTTC. It translates to CASSSSRGAGTQYF.

The chain employs TRBV6-5 and TRBJ2-3; 10 positions match TRBD2. Losses at the gene ends were 8 bases for V and 6 bases for J; bases not matched to a gene: 8. The CDR3 is 14 residues long. Germline lookup yields CDR1 MNHEY and CDR2 SVGAGI. CDR3 sequence: CASRTSGVRDTQYF. The CDR3 DNA follows: TGTGCCAGCCGAACTAGCGGGGTTCGGGATACGCAGTATTTT.

This chain uses TRBV24-1 with TRBJ2-1; either TRBD1 or TRBD2 may supply D (6 bases each). The ends were cut back, 3 bases at V and 7 bases at J, with 18 bases in the middle. This CDR3 is 16 amino acids long. Germline lookup yields CDR1 KGHDR and CDR2 SFDVKD. CDR3 sequence: CATSDRDGGGKNEQFF. The CDR3 DNA is TGTGCCACCAGTGATCGGGACGGGGGCGGCAAGAATGAGCAGTTCTTC.

This clone was picked up a small number of times. The J gene is TRBJ2-2, the V gene TRBV9; a weak D match, TRBD1 (5 bases). V was trimmed by 1 base and J by 6 bases, leaving 13 bases between them. The germline V gene encodes CDR1 SGDLS and CDR2 YYNGEE. CDR3 length: 15 amino acids. In DNA, the CDR3 is TGTGCCAGCAGCGTATTCCACCAGGGCCCCGGGGAGCTGTTTTTT. Translated, it gives CASSVFHQGPGELFF.

The V and J genes are TRBV9 and TRBJ2-1; no reliable D call. The CDR3 spans 13 residues. The germline CDR1 and CDR2 sequences are SGDLS and YYNGEE. Between the trimmed V and J ends, which lost 0 bases and 10 bases, there was a span of 11 bases. The CDR3 DNA follows: TGTGCCAGCAGCGTAGTCCCCCAGTTAGAGCAGTTCTTC. This sequence encodes CASSVVPQLEQFF.

This clone was seen once. This rearrangement joins TRBV5-4 to TRBJ1-2; 11 bases map to TRBD1. This CDR3 spans 16 amino acids. Germline V gene data show CDR1 as SGHNT and CDR2 as YYREEE (reference sequence). V lost 0 bases to trimming and J lost 7 bases; unmatched junction nucleotides: 8. CDR3 amino acids: CASSLARGGQGAGYTF. As DNA, the CDR3 is TGTGCCAGCAGCTTGGCCAGGGGAGGACAGGGGGCTGGCTACACCTTC.

The V call is TRBV7-2, the J call TRBJ1-3; the D gene is possibly TRBD1 (5 bases). Trimming stripped 5 bases from V and 2 bases from J, with 13 bases between. The CDR3 totals 15 residues. The germline CDR1 and CDR2 sequences are SGHTA and FQGNSA. CDR3 residues: CASSPRGGAGNTIYF. The CDR3 region has the DNA TGTGCCAGCAGCCCACGGGGGGGGGCTGGAAACACCATATATTTT.

This clone has just a few counts. The gene calls are TRBV7-9 and TRBJ2-5, with D possibly matching TRBD1 (6 bases). The CDR3 sequence is 13 residues long. Germline CDR1 reads SEHNR; CDR2 reads FQNEAQ (reference sequence). V gave up 3 bases and J gave up 10 bases, with 15 bases separating them. CDR3 DNA: TGTGCCAGCAGCTTTGGGTCGAGGGGGAGCCAGTACTTC. The encoded protein is CASSFGSRGSQYF.

This clone has just a few counts. V is TRBV6-2 or TRBV6-3 and J is TRBJ2-1; 7 positions agree with TRBD1. The CDR3 is 16 amino acids. Germline V CDR1 and CDR2: MNHEY, SVGEGT. The V and J ends lost 0 bases and 13 bases, in that order; junction bases with no gene match: 15. CDR3 residues: CASSYSIGTVSPVQFF. DNA of the CDR3: TGTGCCAGCAGTTACTCGATTGGGACAGTCTCCCCCGTTCAGTTCTTC.

This clone occurred once. The chain joins TRBV7-2 to TRBJ2-2; 12 nucleotides align to TRBD2. The V segment lost 5 bases and the J segment 2 bases; nucleotides outside the gene matches: 6. CDR3 length: 17 amino acids. Germline V gene data show CDR1 as SGHTA and CDR2 as FQGNSA. Written as DNA, the CDR3 is TGTGCCAGCAGCCTCACTAGCGGGGGGCTCAACACCGGGGAGCTGTTTTTT. This encodes CASSLTSGGLNTGELFF.

The CDR3 nucleotides are TGTGCCAGCAGTGAACTCCGGGGGGGCCTGTTCTTC. Protein product: CASSELRGGLFF. V gene TRBV6-1 combines with J gene TRBJ2-1; the match to TRBD2 covers 8 bases. Germline trimming cut 2 bases from V and 15 bases from J; bases unmatched to any gene: 6. The CDR3 is 12 amino acids. Germline loops: CDR1 MNHNS, CDR2 SASEGT.

The V and J genes are TRBV7-8 and TRBJ1-2; D ambiguous. Germline V lookup: CDR1 SGHVS, CDR2 FQNEAQ. Trimming stripped 5 bases from V and 0 bases from J, with 7 bases between. The CDR3 totals 13 residues. CDR3 bases: TGTGCCAGCAGCATTCAGTCTAACTATGGCTACACCTTC. This codes for CASSIQSNYGYTF. Full variable domain (missing parts from reference TRBV7-8 and TRBJ1-2): GAGVSQSPRYKVAKRGQDVALRCDPISGHVSLFWYQQALGQGPEFLTYFQNEAQLDKSGLPSDRFFAERPEGSVSTLKIQRTQQEDSAVYLCASSIQSNYGYTFGSGTRLTVV.

J is TRBJ2-3 and V is TRBV6-6; 8 bases are shared with TRBD2. V lost 1 base and J lost 0; bases outside the gene matches: 3. CDR1 and CDR2 from the germline V gene are MNHNY and SVGAGI (reference sequence). The CDR3 covers 16 residues. CDR3 coding DNA: TGTGCCAGCAGTTACTGGTCTAGCGGGAGCACAGATACGCAGTATTTT. Protein sequence: CASSYWSSGSTDTQYF.

V is TRBV9 and J is TRBJ2-2; 11 positions agree with TRBD2. The length of the CDR3 is 16 residues. The V segment lost 1 base and the J segment 4 bases; nucleotides outside the gene matches: 3. Germline lookup yields CDR1 SGDLS and CDR2 YYNGEE. The CDR3 region is CASSVQTSGITGELFF. In DNA, the CDR3 is TGTGCCAGCAGCGTACAGACTAGCGGGATCACCGGGGAGCTGTTTTTT.

The chain joins TRBV5-1 to TRBJ1-4; TRBD1 is a possible D gene (6 bases). V was clipped by 0 bases and J by 11 bases, with 17 bases between them. The germline CDR1 and CDR2 sequences are SGHRS and YFSETQ. This CDR3 has 15 amino acids. DNA of the CDR3: TGCGCCAGCAGCTTGGGCGCGGATCCAGGGGCGAAACTGTTTTTT. Protein sequence: CASSLGADPGAKLFF.

The chain combines TRBV11-3 with TRBJ1-5; no clear D gene. The CDR3 contains 14 residues. V lost 5 bases, J lost 4 bases, and 12 bases lay in between. Per the germline V gene, CDR1 is SGHNT and CDR2 is YENEEA. In nucleotides, the CDR3 is TGTGCCAGCAGCATGGTGGGGTTGAATCAGCCCCAGCATTTT. This encodes CASSMVGLNQPQHF.

The chain is built from TRBV30 and TRBJ2-5; D is tentatively TRBD1 or TRBD2 (5 bases each). CDR3 size: 16 residues. Trimming pared 4 bases from V and 4 bases from J, leaving 22 bases between. CDR1 is GTSNPN and CDR2 is SVGIG in the germline V gene (reference sequence). CDR3 region: CAWTAGRSLASETQYF. CDR3 DNA sequence: TGTGCCTGGACCGCAGGGCGCTCGCTAGCCTCAGAGACCCAGTACTTC.

This rearrangement joins TRBV7-3 to TRBJ2-3; 8 nucleotides agree with TRBD1. The CDR3 runs 14 residues. Trimming took 5 bases from V and 8 from J; bases not matched to a gene: 9. Germline assignment: CDR1 SGHTA and CDR2 FQGTGA. This CDR3 reads CASSPGQGAGTQYF. For the CDR3, the DNA is TGTGCCAGCAGCCCCGGGCAGGGGGCAGGTACGCAGTATTTT. Full variable domain (outside the CDR3, taken from reference TRBV7-3 and TRBJ2-3): GAGVSQTPSNKVTEKGKYVELRCDPISGHTALYWYRQSLGQGPEFLIYFQGTGAADDSGLPNDRFFAVRPEGSVSTLKIQRTERGDSAVYLCASSPGQGAGTQYFGPGTRLTVL.

The chain has TRBV7-3 and TRBJ2-3; TRBD2 matches at 7 bases. V shed 1 base and J 5 bases; nucleotides not matched to a gene: 0. The CDR3 spans 13 residues. Germline V gives CDR1 SGHTA, CDR2 FQGTGA. This CDR3 is CASSLREGDTQYF. The CDR3 DNA reads TGTGCCAGCAGCTTAAGGGAGGGAGATACGCAGTATTTT.